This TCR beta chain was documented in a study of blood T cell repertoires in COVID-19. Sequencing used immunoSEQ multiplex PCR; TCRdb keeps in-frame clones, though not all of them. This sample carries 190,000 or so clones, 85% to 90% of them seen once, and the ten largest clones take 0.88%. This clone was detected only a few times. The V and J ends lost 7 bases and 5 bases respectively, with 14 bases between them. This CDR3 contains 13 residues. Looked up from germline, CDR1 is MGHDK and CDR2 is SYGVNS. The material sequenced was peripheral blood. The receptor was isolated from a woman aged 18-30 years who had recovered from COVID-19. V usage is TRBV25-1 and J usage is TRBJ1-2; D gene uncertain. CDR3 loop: CASTSEGWYGYTF. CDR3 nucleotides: TGTGCCAGCACGTCAGAGGGATGGTATGGCTACACCTTC.